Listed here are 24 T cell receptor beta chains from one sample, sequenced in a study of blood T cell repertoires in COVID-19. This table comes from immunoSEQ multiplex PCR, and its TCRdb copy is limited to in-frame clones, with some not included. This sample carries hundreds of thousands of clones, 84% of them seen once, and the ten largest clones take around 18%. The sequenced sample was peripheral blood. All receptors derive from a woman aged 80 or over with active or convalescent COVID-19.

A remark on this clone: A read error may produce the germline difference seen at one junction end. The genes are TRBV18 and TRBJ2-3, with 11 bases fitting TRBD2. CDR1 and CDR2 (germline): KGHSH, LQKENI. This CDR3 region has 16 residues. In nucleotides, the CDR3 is TGTGCCAGCTCCCCACTAGCGGGAGTAAGCACAGATACGCAGTATTTT. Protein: CASSPLAGVSTDTQYF.

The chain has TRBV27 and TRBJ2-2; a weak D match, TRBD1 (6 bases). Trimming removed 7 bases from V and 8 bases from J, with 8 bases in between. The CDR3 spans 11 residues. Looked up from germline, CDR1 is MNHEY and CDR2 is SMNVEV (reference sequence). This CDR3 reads CASNQGGELFF. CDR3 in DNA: TGTGCCAGCAATCAGGGGGGGGAGCTGTTTTTT.

The CDR3 is CASSVALGQGLREQYF. The CDR3 coding sequence is TGTGCCAGCAGCGTAGCCTTGGGACAGGGACTTCGCGAGCAGTACTTC. The chain is built from TRBV9 and TRBJ2-7, with 9 bases lining up with TRBD1. The CDR3 runs to 16 residues. The germline CDR1 and CDR2 sequences are SGDLS and YYNGEE. With 0 bases clipped from V and 6 bases from J, the junction kept 10 bases outside the gene matches.

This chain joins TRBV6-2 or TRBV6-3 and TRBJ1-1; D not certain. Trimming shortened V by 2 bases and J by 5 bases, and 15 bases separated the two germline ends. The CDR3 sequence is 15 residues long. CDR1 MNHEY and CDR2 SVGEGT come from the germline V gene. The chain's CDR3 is CASSYPYRQTTEAFF. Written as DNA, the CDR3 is TGTGCCAGCAGTTACCCTTATAGGCAGACAACTGAAGCTTTCTTT.

The CDR3 protein is CASSLLGTSGSLTGELFF. CDR3 nucleotides: TGTGCCAGCAGCTTACTCGGGACTAGCGGGAGTCTCACCGGGGAGCTGTTTTTT. The chain is built from TRBV7-6 and TRBJ2-2; 14 bases fit TRBD2. The CDR3 runs to 18 residues. Germline CDR1 is SGHVS and CDR2 is FNYEAQ. J gave up 4 bases and V 2 bases, and 6 bases lay outside the gene matches.

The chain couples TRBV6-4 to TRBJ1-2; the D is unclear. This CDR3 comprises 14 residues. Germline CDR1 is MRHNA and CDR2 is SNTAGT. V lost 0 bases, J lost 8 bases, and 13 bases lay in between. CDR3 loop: CASSDSAGQRGYTF. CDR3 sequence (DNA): TGTGCCAGCAGTGACTCGGCAGGCCAACGGGGCTACACCTTC.

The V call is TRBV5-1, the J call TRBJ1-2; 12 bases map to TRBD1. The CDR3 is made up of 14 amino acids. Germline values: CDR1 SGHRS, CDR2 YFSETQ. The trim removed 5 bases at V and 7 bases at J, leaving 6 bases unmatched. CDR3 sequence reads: CASRPGQGAGGYTF. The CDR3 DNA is TGCGCCAGCAGACCGGGACAGGGGGCGGGTGGCTACACCTTC.

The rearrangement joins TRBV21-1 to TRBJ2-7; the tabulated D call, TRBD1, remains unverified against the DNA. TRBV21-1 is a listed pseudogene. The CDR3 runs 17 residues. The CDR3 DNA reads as TGTGCCAGCAGCAAAGTGGCCGGGACAGGGTTACCCTACGAGCAGTACTTC. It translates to CASSKVAGTGLPYEQYF.

The CDR3 loop reads CASSLIGGPNNEKLFF. The DNA of the CDR3 is TGTGCCAGCAGCTTAATTGGAGGGCCGAATAATGAAAAACTGTTTTTT. This sequence joins TRBV7-2 and TRBJ1-4; D unclear. This CDR3 is 16 amino acids long. Germline CDR1 SGHTA, CDR2 FQGNSA. Trimming stripped 2 bases from V and 4 bases from J, with 14 bases between.

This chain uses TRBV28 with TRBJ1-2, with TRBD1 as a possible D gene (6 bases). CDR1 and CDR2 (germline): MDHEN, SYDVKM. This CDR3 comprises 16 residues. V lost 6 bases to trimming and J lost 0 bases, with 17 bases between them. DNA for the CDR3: TGTGCCAGCAGCTGGGGCGGGGGGGCAACTAACTATGGCTACACCTTC. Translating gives CASSWGGGATNYGYTF.

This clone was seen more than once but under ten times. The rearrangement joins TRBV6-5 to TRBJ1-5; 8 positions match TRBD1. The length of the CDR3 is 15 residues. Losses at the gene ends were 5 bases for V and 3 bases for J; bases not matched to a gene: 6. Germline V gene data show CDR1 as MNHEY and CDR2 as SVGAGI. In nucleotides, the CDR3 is TGTGCCAGCAGTCCCGGACAGGGATACAATCAGCCCCAGCATTTT. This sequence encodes CASSPGQGYNQPQHF.

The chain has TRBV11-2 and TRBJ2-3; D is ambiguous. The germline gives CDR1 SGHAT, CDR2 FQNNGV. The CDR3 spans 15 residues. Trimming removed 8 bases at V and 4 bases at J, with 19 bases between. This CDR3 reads CASGVHSSYADTQYF. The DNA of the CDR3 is TGTGCCAGCGGAGTGCACTCCTCTTACGCAGATACGCAGTATTTT.

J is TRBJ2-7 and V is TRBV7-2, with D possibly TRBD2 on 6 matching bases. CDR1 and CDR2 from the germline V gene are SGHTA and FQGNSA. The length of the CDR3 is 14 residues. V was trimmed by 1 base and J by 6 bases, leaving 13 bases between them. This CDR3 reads CASSLVGLALEQYF. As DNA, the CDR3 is TGTGCCAGCAGCTTAGTCGGGCTAGCGCTCGAGCAGTACTTC.

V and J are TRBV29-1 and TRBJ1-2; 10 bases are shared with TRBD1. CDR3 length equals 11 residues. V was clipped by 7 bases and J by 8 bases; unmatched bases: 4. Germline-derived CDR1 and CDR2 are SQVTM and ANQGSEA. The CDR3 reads CSGQGAWGYTF. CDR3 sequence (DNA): TGCAGCGGACAGGGGGCATGGGGCTACACCTTC. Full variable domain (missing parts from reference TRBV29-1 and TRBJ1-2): SAVISQKPSRDICQRGTSLTIQCQVDSQVTMMFWYRQQPGQSLTLIATANQGSEATYESGFVIDKFPISRPNLTFSTLTVSNMSPEDSSIYLCSGQGAWGYTFGSGTRLTVV.

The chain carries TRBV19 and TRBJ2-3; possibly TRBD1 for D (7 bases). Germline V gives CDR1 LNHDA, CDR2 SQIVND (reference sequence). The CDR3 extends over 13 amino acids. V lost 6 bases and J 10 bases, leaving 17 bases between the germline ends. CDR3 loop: CASSQGDLGAQYF. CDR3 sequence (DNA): TGTGCCAGTAGCCAGGGGGACTTAGGTGCGCAGTATTTT.

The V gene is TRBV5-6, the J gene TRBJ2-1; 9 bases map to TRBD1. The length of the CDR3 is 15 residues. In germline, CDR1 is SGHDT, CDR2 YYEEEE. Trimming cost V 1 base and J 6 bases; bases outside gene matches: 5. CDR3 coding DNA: TGTGCCAGCAGCTTGACAGGGGGCGCTCGCAATGAGCAGTTCTTC. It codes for CASSLTGGARNEQFF.

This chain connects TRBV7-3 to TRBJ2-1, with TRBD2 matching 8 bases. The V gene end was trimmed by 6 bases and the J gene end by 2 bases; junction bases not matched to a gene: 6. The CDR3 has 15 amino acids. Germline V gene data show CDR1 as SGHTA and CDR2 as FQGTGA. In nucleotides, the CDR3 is TGTGCCAGCAGTGTGGCGGGAGGTCCCTACAATGAGCAGTTCTTC. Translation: CASSVAGGPYNEQFF.

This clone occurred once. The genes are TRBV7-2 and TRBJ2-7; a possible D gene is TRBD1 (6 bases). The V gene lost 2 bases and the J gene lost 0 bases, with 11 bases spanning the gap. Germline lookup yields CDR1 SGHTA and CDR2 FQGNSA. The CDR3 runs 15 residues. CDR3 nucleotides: TGTGCCAGCAGCTTATTTGGACAGTTCTCCTACGAGCAGTACTTC. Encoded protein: CASSLFGQFSYEQYF.

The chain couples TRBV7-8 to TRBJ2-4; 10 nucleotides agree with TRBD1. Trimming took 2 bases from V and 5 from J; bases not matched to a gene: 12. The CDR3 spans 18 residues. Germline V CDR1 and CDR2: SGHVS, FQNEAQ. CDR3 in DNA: TGTGCCAGCAGCTTACTAGGCGGGGGACAGGGGTTTGAAAACATTCAGTACTTC. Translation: CASSLLGGGQGFENIQYF. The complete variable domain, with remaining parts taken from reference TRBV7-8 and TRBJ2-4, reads GAGVSQSPRYKVAKRGQDVALRCDPISGHVSLFWYQQALGQGPEFLTYFQNEAQLDKSGLPSDRFFAERPEGSVSTLKIQRTQQEDSAVYLCASSLLGGGQGFENIQYFGAGTRLSVL.

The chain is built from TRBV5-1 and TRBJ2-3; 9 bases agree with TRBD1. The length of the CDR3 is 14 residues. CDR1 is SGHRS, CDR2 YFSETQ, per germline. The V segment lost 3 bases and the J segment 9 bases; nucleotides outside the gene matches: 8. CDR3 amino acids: CASSSEGQGRTQYF. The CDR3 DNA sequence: TGCGCCAGCAGCTCAGAGGGACAGGGCAGGACGCAGTATTTT.

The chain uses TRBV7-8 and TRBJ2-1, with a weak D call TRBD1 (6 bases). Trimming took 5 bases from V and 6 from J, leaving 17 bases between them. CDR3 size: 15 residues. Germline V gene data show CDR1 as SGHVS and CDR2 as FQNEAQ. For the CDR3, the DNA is TGTGCCAGCAGCCGTCGACGGACAGAGGGCAATGAGCAGTTCTTC. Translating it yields CASSRRRTEGNEQFF.

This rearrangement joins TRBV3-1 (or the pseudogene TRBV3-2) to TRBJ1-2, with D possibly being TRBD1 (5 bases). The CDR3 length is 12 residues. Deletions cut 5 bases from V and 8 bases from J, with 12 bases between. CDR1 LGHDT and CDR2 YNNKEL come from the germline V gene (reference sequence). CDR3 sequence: CASSTRALGYTF. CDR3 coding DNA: TGTGCCAGCAGCACCAGGGCTTTAGGCTACACCTTC.

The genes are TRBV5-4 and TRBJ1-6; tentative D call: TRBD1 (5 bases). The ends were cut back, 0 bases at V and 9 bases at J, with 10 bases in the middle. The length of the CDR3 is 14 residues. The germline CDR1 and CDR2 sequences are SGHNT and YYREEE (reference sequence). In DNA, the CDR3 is TGTGCCAGCAGCTTGGGACAGCTCCTTTCACCCCTCCACTTT. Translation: CASSLGQLLSPLHF. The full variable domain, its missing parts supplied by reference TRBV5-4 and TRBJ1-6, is ETGVTQSPTHLIKTRGQQVTLRCSSQSGHNTVSWYQQALGQGPQFIFQYYREEENGRGNFPPRFSGLQFPNYSSELNVNALELDDSALYLCASSLGQLLSPLHFGNGTRLTVT.

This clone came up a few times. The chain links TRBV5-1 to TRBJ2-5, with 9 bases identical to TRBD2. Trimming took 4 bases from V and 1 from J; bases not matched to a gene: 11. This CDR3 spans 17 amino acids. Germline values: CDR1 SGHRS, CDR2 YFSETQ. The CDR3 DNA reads TGCGCCAGCAGCCCCGGGACGGCGGGAGGGTCCCAAGAGACCCAGTACTTC. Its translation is CASSPGTAGGSQETQYF. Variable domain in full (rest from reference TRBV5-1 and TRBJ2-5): KAGVTQTPRYLIKTRGQQVTLSCSPISGHRSVSWYQQTPGQGLQFLFEYFSETQRNKGNFPGRFSGRQFSNSRSEMNVSTLELGDSALYLCASSPGTAGGSQETQYFGPGTRLLVL.